Detailed here is one TCR beta chain. Its specificity is not known. Between the trimmed V and J ends, which lost 0 bases and 4 bases, there was a span of 12 bases. The CDR3 runs 14 residues. From germline, CDR1 is GTSNPN and CDR2 SVGIG (reference sequence). The record originates from a study of T cell responses to AZD1222 COVID-19 vaccine. Study results and caveats: Compared with day 0, the breadth and depth of the Spike-specific TCR repertoire rose significantly after two doses of AZD1222. It was only after the peak T cell response that any repertoires were sampled.

Profiled with immunoSEQ multiplex PCR; TCRdb holds only in-frame clones, not every one. Seen here are under 95,000 clones, 70% to 90% observed once, and the top ten hold less than 11%. The chain is built from TRBV30 and TRBJ2-5; D not certain. This clonotype was obtained from an adult who received the AZD1222 COVID-19 vaccine. Material: peripheral blood, obtained 28 days after the second AZD1222 dose. The CDR3 protein is CAWSVRASGETQYF. The CDR3 DNA sequence: TGTGCCTGGAGTGTACGGGCATCGGGAGAGACCCAGTACTTC. The entire variable domain, with the rest obtained from reference TRBV30 and TRBJ2-5, is as follows: SQTIHQWPATLVQPVGSPLSLECTVEGTSNPNLYWYRQAAGRGLQLLFYSVGIGQISSEVPQNLSASRPQDRQFILSSKKLLLSDSGFYLCAWSVRASGETQYFGPGTRLLVL.